Presented here are 3 T cell receptor beta chains from one specimen sequenced in a study of OX40 agonist ivuxolimab in advanced cancers. Clones were sequenced by immunoSEQ multiplex PCR, and TCRdb holds only the in-frame ones, with some missing. Of tens of thousands of clones in the sample, about nine tenths are singletons; the top ten hold less than 3.5%. The sample in question was CD4+ or CD8+ T cells sorted from blood, obtained in a trial of the OX40 agonist ivuxolimab. Receptor source: an adult with an advanced solid tumor such as melanoma, head and neck, liver or kidney cancer.

The V and J genes are TRBV11-3 and TRBJ2-7; no clear D. Germline V gives CDR1 SGHNT, CDR2 YENEEA. V was cut by 1 base and J by 9 bases, with 10 bases left in between. The CDR3 has 12 residues. CDR3 loop: CASSLGPARQYF. CDR3 bases: TGTGCCAGCAGCTTAGGACCCGCTCGGCAGTACTTC.

The rearrangement uses TRBV6-4 and TRBJ2-1; D is unclear. This CDR3 has 17 amino acids. Germline V gene data show CDR1 as MRHNA and CDR2 as SNTAGT. Trimming cost V 2 bases and J 7 bases, with 21 bases left between them. The CDR3 DNA sequence: TGTGCCAGCAGTGACCGATCAACAGCCCTAAACATAAATGAGCAGTTCTTC. Translating it yields CASSDRSTALNINEQFF.

The rearrangement joins TRBV7-9 to TRBJ1-5; TRBD1 might be the D (6 bases). CDR1 and CDR2 from the germline V gene are SEHNR and FQNEAQ (reference sequence). CDR3 size: 14 residues. V was pared by 5 bases and J by 6 bases, with 14 bases between. In DNA, the CDR3 is TGTGCCAGCAGCCAAGGTTCAGGGGTTCAGCCCCAGCATTTT. Translating it yields CASSQGSGVQPQHF. The full variable domain, rest sourced from reference TRBV7-9 and TRBJ1-5, is DTGVSQNPRHKITKRGQNVTFRCDPISEHNRLYWYRQTLGQGPEFLTYFQNEAQLEKSRLLSDRFSAERPKGSFSTLEIQRTEQGDSAMYLCASSQGSGVQPQHFGDGTRLSIL.